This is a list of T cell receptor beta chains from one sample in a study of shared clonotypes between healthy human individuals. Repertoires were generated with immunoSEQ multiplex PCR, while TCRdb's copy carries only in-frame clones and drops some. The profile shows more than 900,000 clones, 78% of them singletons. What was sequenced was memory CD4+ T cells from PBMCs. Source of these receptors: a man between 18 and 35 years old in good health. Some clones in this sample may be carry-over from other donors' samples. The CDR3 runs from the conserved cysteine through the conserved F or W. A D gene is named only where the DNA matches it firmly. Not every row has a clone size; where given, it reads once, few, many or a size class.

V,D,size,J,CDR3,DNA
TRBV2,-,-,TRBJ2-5,CASSEWQQETQYF,TGTGCCAGCAGTGAATGGCAGCAAGAGACCCAGTACTTC
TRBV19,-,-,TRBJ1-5,CASSVWDIVDNQPQHF,TGTGCCAGTAGTGTATGGGACATTGTGGACAATCAGCCCCAGCATTTT
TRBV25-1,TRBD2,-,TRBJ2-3,CASSDSLAGERDTQYF,TGTGCCAGCAGTGATTCCTTAGCGGGAGAGAGAGATACGCAGTATTTT
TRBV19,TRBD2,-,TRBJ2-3,CASSIGTSGRDTQYF,TGTGCCAGTAGTATTGGGACTAGCGGGAGGGATACGCAGTATTTT
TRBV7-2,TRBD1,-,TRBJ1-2,CASSLVGQKEHGYTF,TGTGCCAGCAGCTTAGTGGGACAGAAAGAACATGGCTACACCTTC
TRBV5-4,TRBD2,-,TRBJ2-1,CASSITSGGWNEQFF,TGTGCCAGCAGCATTACTAGCGGGGGATGGAATGAGCAGTTCTTC
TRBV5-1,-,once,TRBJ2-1,CASSSQASGYNEQFF,TGCGCCAGCAGCTCCCAAGCATCGGGGTACAATGAGCAGTTCTTC
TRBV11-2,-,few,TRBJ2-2,CASSLAGTVGTGELFF,TGTGCCAGCAGCTTAGCGGGAACAGTCGGGACCGGGGAGCTGTTTTTT
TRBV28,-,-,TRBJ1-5,CASSLGLEYQPQHF,TGTGCCAGCAGTTTAGGTTTGGAGTATCAGCCCCAGCATTTT
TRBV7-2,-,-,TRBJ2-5,CASSLSPQETQYF,TGTGCCAGCAGCTTATCCCCTCAAGAGACCCAGTACTTC
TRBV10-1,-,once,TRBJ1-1,CADPPRAQNTEAFF,TGCGCCGACCCCCCCCGGGCACAGAACACTGAAGCTTTCTTT
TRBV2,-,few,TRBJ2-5,CASCTIQETQYF,TGTGCCAGCTGTACAATCCAAGAGACCCAGTACTTC
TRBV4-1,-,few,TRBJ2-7,CASSQDEAGRYEQYF,TGCGCCAGCAGCCAAGATGAGGCAGGGCGCTACGAGCAGTACTTC
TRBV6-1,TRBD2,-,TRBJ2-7,CASSEVYSGTAYEQYF,TGTGCCAGCAGTGAAGTATACAGCGGGACGGCCTACGAGCAGTACTTC
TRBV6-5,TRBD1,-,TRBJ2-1,CASRTRDRGSNEQFF,TGTGCCAGCAGGACCCGGGACAGGGGGTCCAATGAGCAGTTCTTC
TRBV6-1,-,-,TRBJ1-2,CASRIPEGFNYGYTF,TGTGCCAGCAGAATCCCCGAGGGTTTTAACTATGGCTACACCTTC
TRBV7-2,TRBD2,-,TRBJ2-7,CASSLRSSSGGTYEQYF,TGTGCCAGCAGCTTACGCAGCTCTAGCGGGGGAACCTACGAGCAGTACTTC
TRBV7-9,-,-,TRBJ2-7,CASSLGGADRGWEQYF,TGTGCCAGCAGCCTCGGTGGGGCGGACCGAGGTTGGGAGCAGTACTTC
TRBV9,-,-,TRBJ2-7,CASSPGQGSFYEQYF,TGTGCCAGCAGCCCAGGTCAGGGTAGTTTCTACGAGCAGTACTTC
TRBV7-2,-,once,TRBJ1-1,CASLGQFPGTEAFF,TGTGCCAGCCTCGGTCAGTTCCCGGGGACTGAAGCTTTCTTT
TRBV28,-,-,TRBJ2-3,CASSDASGTDTQYF,TGTGCCAGCAGTGACGCCTCGGGGACAGATACGCAGTATTTT
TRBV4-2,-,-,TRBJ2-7,CASSQGRGDYEQYF,TGTGCCAGCAGCCAGGGCAGGGGGGACTACGAGCAGTACTTC
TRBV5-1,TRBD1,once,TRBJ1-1,CASSPVTGGNTEAFF,TGCGCCAGCAGCCCGGTGACAGGGGGGAACACTGAAGCTTTCTTT
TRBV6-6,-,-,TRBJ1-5,CASTAGNSNQPQHF,TGTGCCAGCACAGCGGGGAATAGCAATCAGCCCCAGCATTTT